This T cell receptor beta chain was captured in a study of Tregs in tolerant kidney transplant recipients. To note about this clone: Its matching antigen is unknown.

CDR1 is SGHRS, CDR2 YFSETQ, per germline. CDR3 length: 15 amino acids. V was shortened by 4 bases and J by 4 bases, with 15 bases between the two germline ends. Measured with immunoSEQ multiplex PCR; TCRdb has only the in-frame clones, and not every one. This table has about 44,000 clones, around 95% appearing once. Study-level findings and limits: Tregs expanded with activated donor B cells seemed most donor-specific.

This sequence originates from a human donor in good health. The sample comprised Tregs from blood cultured with allogeneic cells. The J gene is TRBJ2-1, the V gene TRBV5-1; D ambiguous. The CDR3 protein is CASSTRAVPYNEQFF. The DNA of the CDR3 is TGCGCCAGCAGCACTCGAGCTGTTCCTTACAATGAGCAGTTCTTC.